This T cell receptor beta chain derives from a study of T-cell memory formation after mild COVID-19. Findings of the study overall: CD4/CD8 balance characterized clones contracting day 15 to 85, and CD4+ skew characterized later expanders. Contracting CD8+ clones were enriched in EMRA, CD4+ mainly in CM and EM.

The V end was cut by 2 bases, the J end by 10 bases, with 6 bases between. The CDR3 extends over 12 amino acids. The V gene's germline CDR1 is LGHDT and CDR2 YNNKEL (reference sequence). With regard to this clonotype: The antigen is unknown.

A 5'RACE reaction primed in the constant segment made cDNA libraries of TCR alpha and TCR beta, and these carried sample barcodes and UMIs. TCRdb processed the 5' RACE reads anew with MiXCR; each CDR3 protein has one entry. The top ten clones hold about 8.4% of a sample with around 530,000 distinct CDR3 sequences, roughly a fifth of them seen once. The chain carries TRBV3-1 and TRBJ1-6, with D unclear. The material sequenced was PBMCs or a T cell subset sorted from them (not recorded which). This TCR was sampled from an adult woman who had mild COVID-19 (a few samples of this study predate the infection). Cell type and time point are not known. CDR3 coding DNA: TGTGCCAGCAGCCAAAACATATCACCCCTCCACTTT. Its translation is CASSQNISPLHF.